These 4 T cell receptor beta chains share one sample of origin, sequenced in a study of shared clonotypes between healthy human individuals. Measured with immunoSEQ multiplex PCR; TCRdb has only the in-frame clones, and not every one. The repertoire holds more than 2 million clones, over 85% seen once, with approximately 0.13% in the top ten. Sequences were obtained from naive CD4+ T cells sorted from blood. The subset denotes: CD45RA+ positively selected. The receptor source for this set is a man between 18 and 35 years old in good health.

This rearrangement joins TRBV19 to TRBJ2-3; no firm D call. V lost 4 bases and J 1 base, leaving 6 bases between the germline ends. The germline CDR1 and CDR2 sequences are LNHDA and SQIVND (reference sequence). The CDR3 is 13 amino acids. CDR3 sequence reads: CASSKGRTDTQYF. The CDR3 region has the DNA TGTGCCAGTAGTAAAGGCCGCACAGATACGCAGTATTTT.

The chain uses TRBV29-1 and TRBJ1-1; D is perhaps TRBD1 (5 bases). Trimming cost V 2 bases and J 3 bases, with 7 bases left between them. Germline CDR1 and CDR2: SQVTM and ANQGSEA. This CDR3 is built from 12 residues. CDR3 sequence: CSVESRDTEAFF. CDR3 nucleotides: TGCAGCGTTGAAAGCAGGGACACTGAAGCTTTCTTT.

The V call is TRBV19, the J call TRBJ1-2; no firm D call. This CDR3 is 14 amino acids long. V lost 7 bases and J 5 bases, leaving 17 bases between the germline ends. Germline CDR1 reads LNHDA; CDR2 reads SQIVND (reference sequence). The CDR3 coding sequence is TGTGCCAGTACCCCCTCTATCCGTTCTTATGGCTACACCTTC. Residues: CASTPSIRSYGYTF.

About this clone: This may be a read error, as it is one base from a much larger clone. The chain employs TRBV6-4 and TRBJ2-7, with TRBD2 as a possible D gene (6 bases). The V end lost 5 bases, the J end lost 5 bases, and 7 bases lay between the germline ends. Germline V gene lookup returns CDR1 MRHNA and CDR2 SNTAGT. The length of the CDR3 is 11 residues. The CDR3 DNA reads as TGTGCCAGCAGTTGGAGGGACGAGCAGTACTTC. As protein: CASSWRDEQYF.